This TCR beta chain was identified in a study of blood T cell repertoires in COVID-19. Study overall: Acute and convalescent COVID-19 samples came from the United States, Italy and Spain.

This clone has only one observation. V lost 4 bases and J 3 bases, leaving 15 bases between the germline ends. Germline V CDR1 and CDR2: SGHTA, FQGTGA. The CDR3 is 15 amino acids. Participants came from around 25 US areas, aged about 18 to 95 years. In the study's own analysis: Amplification with reference gene primers provided the estimates of nucleated cell counts. Only in-frame clones appear in the TCRdb table, and some are missing; sequencing was by immunoSEQ multiplex PCR. V, J and clone size are those of that table, while D and trimming were read from the DNA. Among about 230,000 clones, nearly 90% were seen once, and the ten largest hold around 3.7%.

The sample was PBMCs or T cells enriched from blood (not recorded which). The receptor was derived from a woman in her thirties with acute COVID-19. The V gene is TRBV7-3, the J gene TRBJ1-1; tentative D call: TRBD1 (6 bases). The CDR3 DNA is TGTGCCAGCAGCTCGACAGGCCCGACGGACACTGAAGCTTTCTTT. Its protein is CASSSTGPTDTEAFF.